A single sample gave rise to the 20 T cell receptor beta chains below, sequenced in a study of cytomegalovirus exposure and HLA in healthy donors. Both 60 Vbeta primers and 13 Jbeta primers went into the PCR. This table comes from immunoSEQ multiplex PCR, and its TCRdb copy is limited to in-frame clones, with some not included. The table lists some 150,000 clones, approximately 8.9% of them singletons. What was sequenced was PBMCs. The receptors here all came from a woman aged 40-49 years in good health and CMV-seropositive.

The genes are TRBV7-3 and TRBJ2-3, with no clear D. The CDR3 is 14 residues long. Germline V gene lookup returns CDR1 SGHTA and CDR2 FQGTGA. Deletions cut 5 bases from V and 3 bases from J, with 12 bases between. CDR3 DNA: TGTGCCAGCAGCCTCTTAGCCGGGACAGATACGCAGTATTTT. Translating gives CASSLLAGTDTQYF.

The rearrangement uses TRBV5-4 and TRBJ2-5; 7 bases align to TRBD1. Losses at the gene ends were 2 bases for V and 5 bases for J; bases not matched to a gene: 12. CDR3 length: 16 amino acids. Germline CDR1 reads SGHNT; CDR2 reads YYREEE (reference sequence). The CDR3, as DNA: TGTGCCAGCAGCTTAGACAGGGCGTTTAGTTCGGAGACCCAGTACTTC. It encodes CASSLDRAFSSETQYF.

On this clone itself: The junction departs from the called germline gene at one end, perhaps through a read error. This CDR3 is also generated by other DNA sequences in the sample. The gene calls are TRBV6-5 and TRBJ1-5, with 8 bases identical to TRBD1. CDR3 length: 14 amino acids. CDR1 is MNHEY, CDR2 SVGAGI, per germline. CDR3 bases: TGTGCCAGCAGTTTCGGACAGGGCGATCAGCCCCAGCATTTC. Encoded protein: CASSFGQGDQPQHF.

The chain employs TRBV6-1 and TRBJ2-7; 9 positions agree with TRBD1. This CDR3 has 11 residues. Germline CDR1 MNHNS, CDR2 SASEGT. V was pared by 6 bases and J by 11 bases, with 5 bases of the junction left unmatched. The CDR3 is CASRIWDREYF. The CDR3 bases are TGTGCCAGCAGGATTTGGGACAGGGAGTACTTC.

CDR3 nucleotides: TGTGCCAGTAGTATAAGCCGGGACAGAGATGAGCAGTTCTTC. It yields the protein CASSISRDRDEQFF. The V and J genes are TRBV19 and TRBJ2-1; 7 nucleotides match TRBD1. Trimming cost V 2 bases and J 8 bases; bases outside gene matches: 6. The CDR3 totals 14 residues. From germline, CDR1 is LNHDA and CDR2 SQIVND (reference sequence).

The V call is TRBV10-2, the J call TRBJ2-6, with a tentative D call TRBD1 (6 bases). Germline-derived CDR1 and CDR2 are WSHSY and SAAADI. The V and J ends lost 4 bases and 0 bases respectively, with 16 bases between them. This CDR3 spans 18 amino acids. The CDR3 DNA sequence: TGCGCCAGCAGTGGTAGGACAGTGTATAGCTCTGGGGCCAACGTCCTGACTTTC. Translated, it gives CASSGRTVYSSGANVLTF.

This clone was counted a few times. This sequence joins TRBV4-1 and TRBJ2-3; TRBD1 matches 8 bases. V shed 1 base, J shed 4 bases, and the junction held 4 bases outside the gene matches. From germline, CDR1 is MGHRA and CDR2 YSYEKL. The CDR3 contains 15 residues. This chain's CDR3 is CASSQGWTGPDTQYF. The CDR3 nucleotides read TGCGCCAGCAGCCAAGGGTGGACAGGGCCAGATACGCAGTATTTT.

This clone was picked up a small number of times. The genes are TRBV2 and TRBJ2-7; the match to TRBD1 covers 7 bases. Trimming took 0 bases from V and 2 from J; bases not matched to a gene: 13. There are 18 residues in the CDR3. Germline V lookup: CDR1 SNHLY, CDR2 FYNNEI. The CDR3 protein is CASSEAYMTGRVPYEQYF. As DNA, the CDR3 is TGTGCCAGCAGTGAAGCCTACATGACAGGGAGAGTACCCTACGAGCAGTACTTC.

This clone was seen a few times. The chain combines TRBV27 with TRBJ1-6; the D is unclear. V was clipped by 2 bases and J by 7 bases, with 18 bases between them. Germline V lookup: CDR1 MNHEY, CDR2 SMNVEV (reference sequence). CDR3 size: 17 residues. The CDR3 region is CASSLREGETRNSPLHF. CDR3 nucleotide sequence: TGTGCCAGCAGTTTAAGGGAAGGAGAAACTAGAAATTCACCCCTCCACTTT.

CDR3 bases: TGTGCCAGCAGCTTGTGGGGGACAGAAAATGAAAAACTGTTTTTT. Protein: CASSLWGTENEKLFF. This rearrangement joins TRBV5-6 to TRBJ1-4, with 7 bases identical to TRBD1. The CDR3 length is 15 residues. Per the germline V gene, CDR1 is SGHDT and CDR2 is YYEEEE. V shed 1 base, J shed 5 bases, and the junction held 5 bases outside the gene matches.

Here the CDR3 DNA reads TGTGCCAGCAGTGAAAGAGGCAGCTACGAGCAGTACTTC. It specifies CASSERGSYEQYF. The rearrangement joins TRBV2 to TRBJ2-7; D remains unclear. V was trimmed by 2 bases and J by 3 bases, leaving 8 bases between them. The CDR3 covers 13 residues. Germline V lookup: CDR1 SNHLY, CDR2 FYNNEI.

This clone was seen repeatedly, ten times or more. The CDR3 sequence: CASSEVIGVVNEQFF. DNA for the CDR3: TGTGCCAGCAGCGAGGTTATAGGGGTCGTCAATGAGCAGTTCTTC. This sequence joins TRBV9 and TRBJ2-1; TRBD1 is a possible D gene (5 bases). The V end was cut by 3 bases, the J end by 6 bases, with 16 bases between. Germline assignment: CDR1 SGDLS and CDR2 YYNGEE. The CDR3 is 15 amino acids. The whole variable domain, filled in from reference TRBV9 and TRBJ2-1, reads DSGVTQTPKHLITATGQRVTLRCSPRSGDLSVYWYQQSLDQGLQFLIQYYNGEERAKGNILERFSAQQFPDLHSELNLSSLELGDSALYFCASSEVIGVVNEQFFGPGTRLTVL.

This clone was detected only a few times. The CDR3 protein is CATSRRGRVGYTF. Here the CDR3 DNA reads TGTGCCACCAGCAGAAGGGGCAGGGTTGGCTACACCTTC. This chain links TRBV15 with TRBJ1-2, with D possibly matching TRBD1 (5 bases). The CDR3 contains 13 residues. V dropped 2 bases and J dropped 7 bases, with 11 bases sitting between them. Germline-derived CDR1 and CDR2 are LNHNV and YYDKDF (reference sequence).

This clone was detected a few times. V and J are TRBV5-1 and TRBJ2-1, with D maybe TRBD1 (5 bases). The germline CDR1 and CDR2 sequences are SGHRS and YFSETQ. The ends were cut back, 5 bases at V and 6 bases at J, with 12 bases in the middle. The CDR3 has 13 amino acids. The CDR3 DNA is TGCGCCAGCAGTTATATTACAGGCAATGAGCAGTTCTTC. Translating gives CASSYITGNEQFF.

The J gene is TRBJ1-5, the V gene TRBV7-2, with TRBD1 matching 8 bases. The CDR3 consists of 14 residues. Trimming took 5 bases from V and 6 from J; bases not matched to a gene: 6. CDR1 and CDR2 (germline): SGHTA, FQGNSA. CDR3 loop: CASSAGQGFQPQHF. The CDR3 bases are TGTGCCAGCAGCGCTGGACAGGGATTTCAGCCCCAGCATTTT.

This clone has more than one count but fewer than ten. The CDR3 DNA follows: TGTGCCAGCAGCTATATACGGGGGGGCACAGATACGCAGTATTTT. Translation gives CASSYIRGGTDTQYF. J is TRBJ2-3 and V is TRBV7-9, with 7 positions matching TRBD2. Germline V gives CDR1 SEHNR, CDR2 FQNEAQ (reference sequence). This CDR3 is 15 amino acids long. The ends lost 4 bases at V and 1 base at J; junction bases unmatched: 5.

This chain links TRBV6-7 with TRBJ2-7, with a possible D match to TRBD1 (6 bases). TRBV6-7 is an open reading frame whose function is uncertain. The CDR3 is 15 amino acids. V was cut by 2 bases and J by 5 bases, with 16 bases left in between. The CDR3 coding sequence is TGTGCCAGCAGTTACCAAGGGGGACCGATGGACGAGCAGTACTTC. It yields the protein CASSYQGGPMDEQYF.

The rearrangement joins TRBV15 to TRBJ2-7; TRBD1 matches 10 bases. Germline V gene sequence: CDR1 LNHNV, CDR2 YYDKDF (reference sequence). Unmatched junction bases numbered 12, after V lost 1 base and J lost 6 bases. This CDR3 is built from 17 residues. The chain's CDR3 is CATSRGTELGQGTEQYF. CDR3 DNA: TGTGCCACCAGCAGAGGGACCGAACTGGGACAGGGGACCGAGCAGTACTTC.

This clone has a handful of counts. The gene calls are TRBV5-5 and TRBJ1-2; D ambiguous. CDR3 size: 15 residues. V was shortened by 0 bases and J by 0 bases, with 9 bases between the two germline ends. Looked up from germline, CDR1 is SGHKS and CDR2 is YYEKEE (reference sequence). CDR3: CASSLGSNTNYGYTF. DNA of the CDR3: TGTGCCAGCAGCTTGGGCAGTAATACTAACTATGGCTACACCTTC.

This clone was seen only a few times. The chain couples TRBV7-9 to TRBJ1-3, with 9 bases aligning to TRBD1. The CDR3 runs to 14 residues. Per the germline V gene, CDR1 is SEHNR and CDR2 is FQNEAQ (reference sequence). The V gene end was trimmed by 5 bases and the J gene end by 2 bases; junction bases not matched to a gene: 1. The CDR3 nucleotides are TGTGCCAGCAGCCGGGACAGGGCTGGAAACACCATATATTTT. Its protein product is CASSRDRAGNTIYF.